This T cell receptor (beta chain) emerged from a study of cytomegalovirus exposure and HLA in healthy donors. V shed 2 bases and J 7 bases; nucleotides not matched to a gene: 10. The CDR3 spans 16 residues. Germline CDR1 WSHSY, CDR2 SAAADI. The primer mix had 60 Vbeta and 13 Jbeta primers. In the authors' workflow: Later, an analysis found roughly 80 million unique TCR beta chains, and roughly 10 million of these were shared. The repertoire was sequenced with immunoSEQ multiplex PCR; TCRdb's copy has only in-frame clones and lacks some. V, J and clone size were drawn from that table, and D and trimming were deduced from the DNA. Of some 150,000 clones listed, 64% are singletons.

This TCR was sampled from a woman aged 25-40 years in good health and CMV-seropositive. Sample: PBMCs. The chain employs TRBV10-2 and TRBJ1-5; 8 bases line up with TRBD1. This CDR3 is CASSERGQVGQQPQHF. In DNA, the CDR3 is TGCGCCAGCAGTGAGAGGGGACAGGTGGGTCAGCAGCCCCAGCATTTT.